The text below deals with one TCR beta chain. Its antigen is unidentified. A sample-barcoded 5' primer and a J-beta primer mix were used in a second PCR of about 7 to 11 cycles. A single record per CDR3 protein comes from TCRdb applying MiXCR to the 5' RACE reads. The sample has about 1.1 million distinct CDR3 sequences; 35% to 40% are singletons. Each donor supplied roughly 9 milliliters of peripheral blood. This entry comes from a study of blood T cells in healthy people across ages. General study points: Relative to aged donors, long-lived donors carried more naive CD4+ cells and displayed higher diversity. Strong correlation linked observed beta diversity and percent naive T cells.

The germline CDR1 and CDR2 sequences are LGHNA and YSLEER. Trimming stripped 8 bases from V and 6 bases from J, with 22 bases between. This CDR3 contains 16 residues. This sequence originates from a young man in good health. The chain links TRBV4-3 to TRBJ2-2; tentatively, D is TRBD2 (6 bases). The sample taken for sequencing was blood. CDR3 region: CASGRLDGLSPGELFF. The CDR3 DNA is TGCGCCAGCGGGAGGCTCGACGGGCTGTCCCCCGGGGAGCTGTTTTTT.